This is a list of T cell receptor beta chains from one sample in a study of blood T cell repertoires in COVID-19. The method was immunoSEQ multiplex PCR; TCRdb's version includes in-frame clones alone and lacks a portion of them. Here the sample spans under 500,000 clones, roughly 85% being singletons. Sequences were obtained from PBMCs or T cells enriched from blood (not recorded which). The receptor source for this set is a woman under 30 with acute COVID-19. Both conserved end residues are part of each CDR3. The order of the fields is D gene, clone size, J gene, V gene, CDR3 DNA, CDR3 protein. D genes are given only for firm matches. Only part of the rows carry a size: once, few, many, or a class if the clone is expanded.

D gene: NA
clone size: NA
J gene: TRBJ1-6
V gene: TRBV14
CDR3 DNA: TGTGCCAGCACCTACCAACGGGGTTCACCCCTCCACTTT
CDR3 protein: CASTYQRGSPLHF

D gene: NA
clone size: NA
J gene: TRBJ2-7
V gene: TRBV7-4
CDR3 DNA: TGTGCCAGCAGCTTTAATGCAGTTTCAAACCATTCTTCCTACGAGCAGTACTTC
CDR3 protein: CASSFNAVSNHSSYEQYF

D gene: NA
clone size: NA
J gene: TRBJ2-1
V gene: TRBV2
CDR3 DNA: TGTGCCAGCAGACTGAGCGCGAGCTCCTACAATGAGCAGTTCTTC
CDR3 protein: CASRLSASSYNEQFF

D gene: TRBD2
clone size: NA
J gene: TRBJ2-5
V gene: TRBV19
CDR3 DNA: TGTGCCAGTAGTAGGCGAACTAGCGGGGGGGACCAAGAGACCCAGTACTTC
CDR3 protein: CASSRRTSGGDQETQYF

D gene: TRBD1
clone size: few
J gene: TRBJ1-3
V gene: TRBV5-1
CDR3 DNA: TGCGCCAGCAGCTTCAGACAGGGTGGAAACACCATATATTTT
CDR3 protein: CASSFRQGGNTIYF

D gene: TRBD1
clone size: NA
J gene: TRBJ2-2
V gene: TRBV30
CDR3 DNA: TGTGCCTTCCGACAGGGGTCCGCCACCGGGGAGCTGTTTTTT
CDR3 protein: CAFRQGSATGELFF

D gene: TRBD2
clone size: NA
J gene: TRBJ2-3
V gene: TRBV29-1
CDR3 DNA: TGCAGTAATCTCGGGGGGGATACGCAGTATTTT
CDR3 protein: CSNLGGDTQYF

D gene: NA
clone size: NA
J gene: TRBJ1-4
V gene: TRBV23-1
CDR3 DNA: TGCGCCAGCAGTCAATCGGCCCTCCATGGGACTTTTAATGAAAAACTGTTTTTT
CDR3 protein: CASSQSALHGTFNEKLFF

D gene: NA
clone size: few
J gene: TRBJ1-1
V gene: TRBV28
CDR3 DNA: TGTGCCAGCAGTTTCCACCCCGGGCGGCGGGAGAACACTGAAGCTTTCTTT
CDR3 protein: CASSFHPGRRENTEAFF

D gene: TRBD1
clone size: NA
J gene: TRBJ1-1
V gene: TRBV30
CDR3 DNA: TGTGCCTGGAGTACAGGGGGAAGCACTGAAGCTTTCTTT
CDR3 protein: CAWSTGGSTEAFF

D gene: NA
clone size: NA
J gene: TRBJ2-7
V gene: TRBV30
CDR3 DNA: TGTGCGTGGGCAGACAGTTCCTACGAGCAGTACTTC
CDR3 protein: CAWADSSYEQYF

D gene: NA
clone size: few
J gene: TRBJ1-5
V gene: TRBV19
CDR3 DNA: TGTGCCAGTAGTATAAGGGGCCCTATCAATCCCCAGCATTTT
CDR3 protein: CASSIRGPINPQHF

D gene: TRBD2
clone size: NA
J gene: TRBJ2-1
V gene: TRBV9
CDR3 DNA: TGTGCCAGCAGCCTTCAGGGAGGGCCCGATGAGCAGTTCTTC
CDR3 protein: CASSLQGGPDEQFF

D gene: NA
clone size: NA
J gene: TRBJ1-4
V gene: TRBV2
CDR3 DNA: TGTGCCAGCAGTGTAATAATCGGGGAAAAACTGTTTTTT
CDR3 protein: CASSVIIGEKLFF

D gene: TRBD1
clone size: NA
J gene: TRBJ1-4
V gene: TRBV6-5
CDR3 DNA: TGTGCCAGCAGTCCCAGACAGGGGGCGACGGAAAAACTGTTTTTT
CDR3 protein: CASSPRQGATEKLFF

D gene: TRBD1
clone size: few
J gene: TRBJ1-6
V gene: TRBV7-3
CDR3 DNA: TGTGCCAGCAGCCGCCCTAGAGGGGGACAGGGGTTACCGAGGGTTTGGATTTCACCCCTCCACTTT
CDR3 protein: CASSRPRGGQGLPRVWISPLHF

D gene: NA
clone size: NA
J gene: TRBJ2-5
V gene: TRBV14
CDR3 DNA: TGTGCCAGCAGCCAACGCCCCCCAGGGGCCCAGGAGACCCAGTACTTC
CDR3 protein: CASSQRPPGAQETQYF

D gene: NA
clone size: NA
J gene: TRBJ2-1
V gene: TRBV21-1
CDR3 DNA: TGTGCCAGCAAGACTAGGGGAGGTGAGCAGTTCTTC
CDR3 protein: CASKTRGGEQFF

D gene: TRBD2
clone size: NA
J gene: TRBJ2-3
V gene: TRBV11-2
CDR3 DNA: TGTGCCAGCAGCGAAGGAGCGGGAGGCGATACGCAGTATTTT
CDR3 protein: CASSEGAGGDTQYF

D gene: TRBD2
clone size: NA
J gene: TRBJ2-7
V gene: TRBV10-3
CDR3 DNA: TGTGCCATCAGTGATACCGGGACTAAAGGCTACGAGCAGTACTTC
CDR3 protein: CAISDTGTKGYEQYF

D gene: TRBD1
clone size: NA
J gene: TRBJ2-3
V gene: TRBV4-1
CDR3 DNA: TGCGCCAGCAGCCAGTCGGGACAGGGGACAGATACGCAGTATTTT
CDR3 protein: CASSQSGQGTDTQYF

D gene: NA
clone size: NA
J gene: TRBJ1-2
V gene: TRBV15
CDR3 DNA: TGTGCCACCAGCGTAACCGCCGGGGGGATCGGAGATTTCTATGGCTACACCTTC
CDR3 protein: CATSVTAGGIGDFYGYTF

D gene: TRBD1
clone size: NA
J gene: TRBJ1-1
V gene: TRBV18
CDR3 DNA: TGTGCCAGCTCACCACCGGGACAGATGAACACTGAAGCTTTCTTT
CDR3 protein: CASSPPGQMNTEAFF

D gene: TRBD1
clone size: NA
J gene: TRBJ1-5
V gene: TRBV7-9
CDR3 DNA: TGTGCCAGCAGCCCCCCGACAGGGGATGGCAATCAGCCCCAGCATTTT
CDR3 protein: CASSPPTGDGNQPQHF

D gene: TRBD1
clone size: NA
J gene: TRBJ1-2
V gene: TRBV3-1/TRBV3-2
CDR3 DNA: TGTGCCAGCAGCCCTCTTCAGGGGGTCCTTTATGGCTACACCTTC
CDR3 protein: CASSPLQGVLYGYTF

D gene: NA
clone size: NA
J gene: TRBJ1-2
V gene: TRBV2
CDR3 DNA: TGTGCCAGCAGTGAACGGGGAACAGGGAATAACTATGGCTACACCTTC
CDR3 protein: CASSERGTGNNYGYTF

D gene: NA
clone size: NA
J gene: TRBJ1-1
V gene: TRBV7-8
CDR3 DNA: TGTGCCAGCAGCTTTTTCGTTCGTACCCGGGAAACCGCGTGGAACACTGAAGCTTTCTTT
CDR3 protein: CASSFFVRTRETAWNTEAFF

D gene: NA
clone size: NA
J gene: TRBJ2-3
V gene: TRBV24-1
CDR3 DNA: TGTGCCACCAGTGAGAGGTCAGACCCAGATACGCAGTATTTT
CDR3 protein: CATSERSDPDTQYF

D gene: TRBD2
clone size: many
J gene: TRBJ2-2
V gene: TRBV27
CDR3 DNA: TGTGCCAGCAGTTCCGGGGGGGCCGGGGAGCTGTTTTTT
CDR3 protein: CASSSGGAGELFF

D gene: NA
clone size: NA
J gene: TRBJ2-3
V gene: TRBV11-2
CDR3 DNA: TGTGCCAGCAGCTCTCAACTAGGTTGGGATACGCAGTATTTT
CDR3 protein: CASSSQLGWDTQYF

D gene: NA
clone size: NA
J gene: TRBJ1-2
V gene: TRBV7-2
CDR3 DNA: TGTGCCAGCAGGGAGGGGAGGGGCTATGGCTACACCTTC
CDR3 protein: CASREGRGYGYTF

D gene: TRBD1
clone size: NA
J gene: TRBJ2-3
V gene: TRBV19
CDR3 DNA: TGTGCCAGTAGTTCCCGATACAGGGGGGTTTCTTCGATTGCAGATACGCAGTATTTT
CDR3 protein: CASSSRYRGVSSIADTQYF

D gene: NA
clone size: NA
J gene: TRBJ2-7
V gene: TRBV5-1
CDR3 DNA: TGCGCCAGCAGCTTGGTAGTCGGGTCCGCGAACGAGCAGTACTTC
CDR3 protein: CASSLVVGSANEQYF

D gene: TRBD1
clone size: NA
J gene: TRBJ2-1
V gene: TRBV27
CDR3 DNA: TGTGCCAGCAGGACAGGGGGCACTGAGCAGTTCTTC
CDR3 protein: CASRTGGTEQFF

D gene: NA
clone size: NA
J gene: TRBJ1-4
V gene: TRBV10-1
CDR3 DNA: TGCGCCAGCGCGGGGGGAGGTCTTGGTGGAAGAAAACTGTTTTTT
CDR3 protein: CASAGGGLGGRKLFF

D gene: TRBD2
clone size: NA
J gene: TRBJ2-2
V gene: TRBV10-3
CDR3 DNA: TGTGCCATCAGTGCTAGCGGGGGACGGGGCACCGGGGAGCTGTTTTTT
CDR3 protein: CAISASGGRGTGELFF

D gene: TRBD2
clone size: NA
J gene: TRBJ2-1
V gene: TRBV19
CDR3 DNA: TGTGCCAGTAGTATTAGCGGGGGTGCGGTCGATGAGCAGTTCTTC
CDR3 protein: CASSISGGAVDEQFF

D gene: NA
clone size: NA
J gene: TRBJ1-2
V gene: TRBV19
CDR3 DNA: TGTGCCAGTACCCATCCGGGGGACTATGGCTACACCTTC
CDR3 protein: CASTHPGDYGYTF

D gene: NA
clone size: NA
J gene: TRBJ2-1
V gene: TRBV27
CDR3 DNA: TGTGCCAGCAGTTCGGCAAGTGGGGGCGTTGGTGAGCAGTTCTTC
CDR3 protein: CASSSASGGVGEQFF

D gene: TRBD2
clone size: NA
J gene: TRBJ2-3
V gene: TRBV14
CDR3 DNA: TGTGCCAGCAGCCAACGGGGGGAGTCTCGAACCAGCACAGATACGCAGTATTTT
CDR3 protein: CASSQRGESRTSTDTQYF

D gene: TRBD2
clone size: NA
J gene: TRBJ2-5
V gene: TRBV2
CDR3 DNA: TGTGCCAGCAGTGATGAGGGGACTATTGAGACCCAGTACTTC
CDR3 protein: CASSDEGTIETQYF

D gene: NA
clone size: NA
J gene: TRBJ2-7
V gene: TRBV29-1
CDR3 DNA: TGCAGCGTTGGTATGGGGCTAAGCTCCTACGAGCAGTACTTC
CDR3 protein: CSVGMGLSSYEQYF

D gene: NA
clone size: few
J gene: TRBJ1-5
V gene: TRBV28
CDR3 DNA: TGTGCCACCAAGGGGGGGCGGAATCAGCCCCAGCATTTT
CDR3 protein: CATKGGRNQPQHF

D gene: NA
clone size: NA
J gene: TRBJ1-2
V gene: TRBV7-2
CDR3 DNA: TGTGCCAGCAGCTTTCGTTTTCGGTCCGGCTACACCTTC
CDR3 protein: CASSFRFRSGYTF

D gene: NA
clone size: NA
J gene: TRBJ2-6
V gene: TRBV29-1
CDR3 DNA: TGCAGCGTTCTGATCGCGGGGGCCAACGTCCTGACTTTC
CDR3 protein: CSVLIAGANVLTF

D gene: TRBD2
clone size: NA
J gene: TRBJ2-2
V gene: TRBV7-2
CDR3 DNA: TGTGCCAGCAGCTTAGGGGGACTAGTCGGGGAGCTGTTTTTT
CDR3 protein: CASSLGGLVGELFF

D gene: NA
clone size: NA
J gene: TRBJ2-3
V gene: TRBV7-9
CDR3 DNA: TGTGCCAGCAGCCTGACAGTTAGCACAGATACGCAGTATTTT
CDR3 protein: CASSLTVSTDTQYF

D gene: NA
clone size: few
J gene: TRBJ2-5
V gene: TRBV2
CDR3 DNA: TGTGCCAGCAGTGACAGAAGAGGGGAGACCCAGTACTTC
CDR3 protein: CASSDRRGETQYF

D gene: TRBD1
clone size: NA
J gene: TRBJ2-2
V gene: TRBV5-1
CDR3 DNA: TGCGCCAGCAGCTCACAGGGGGAGACCGGGGAGCTGTTTTTT
CDR3 protein: CASSSQGETGELFF

D gene: NA
clone size: NA
J gene: TRBJ1-5
V gene: TRBV7-2
CDR3 DNA: TGTGCCAGCAGCCAAGACGGACTAAATCAGCCCCAGCATTTT
CDR3 protein: CASSQDGLNQPQHF

D gene: NA
clone size: few
J gene: TRBJ1-2
V gene: TRBV28
CDR3 DNA: TGTGCCAGCAGGGATGGGGGCCATGGCTACACCTTC
CDR3 protein: CASRDGGHGYTF

D gene: NA
clone size: NA
J gene: TRBJ2-5
V gene: TRBV7-8
CDR3 DNA: TGTGCCAGCAGCTTAGGCGGCAGGGGTTTTGAGACCCAGTACTTC
CDR3 protein: CASSLGGRGFETQYF

D gene: NA
clone size: once
J gene: TRBJ1-2
V gene: TRBV2
CDR3 DNA: TGTGCCAGCAGGTGGGAGGGAGACTATGGCTACACCTTC
CDR3 protein: CASRWEGDYGYTF

D gene: NA
clone size: NA
J gene: TRBJ1-1
V gene: TRBV5-1
CDR3 DNA: TGCGCCAGCAGCTTGGAAGACAGAGGCTCTGAAGCTTTCTTT
CDR3 protein: CASSLEDRGSEAFF

D gene: NA
clone size: NA
J gene: TRBJ1-1
V gene: TRBV6-5
CDR3 DNA: TGTGCCAGCAGCCTAGACAGCACTGAAGCTTTCTTT
CDR3 protein: CASSLDSTEAFF

D gene: TRBD1
clone size: NA
J gene: TRBJ2-7
V gene: TRBV28
CDR3 DNA: TGTGCCAGCACATCGGCTACAGGGGGGTCCTACGAGCAGTACTTC
CDR3 protein: CASTSATGGSYEQYF

D gene: TRBD2
clone size: NA
J gene: TRBJ2-1
V gene: TRBV24-1
CDR3 DNA: TGTGCCACCAGTGGGGGTAGCGGGGGCCGTTACTACAATGAGCAGTTCTTC
CDR3 protein: CATSGGSGGRYYNEQFF

D gene: TRBD2
clone size: NA
J gene: TRBJ2-1
V gene: TRBV7-8
CDR3 DNA: TGTGCCAGCAGCCAGCGGGAGGGCCGCAATGAGCAGTTCTTC
CDR3 protein: CASSQREGRNEQFF

D gene: TRBD2
clone size: NA
J gene: TRBJ2-1
V gene: TRBV2
CDR3 DNA: TGTGCCAGCCGTCGGGACTACCTAACCTACAATGAGCAGTTCTTC
CDR3 protein: CASRRDYLTYNEQFF